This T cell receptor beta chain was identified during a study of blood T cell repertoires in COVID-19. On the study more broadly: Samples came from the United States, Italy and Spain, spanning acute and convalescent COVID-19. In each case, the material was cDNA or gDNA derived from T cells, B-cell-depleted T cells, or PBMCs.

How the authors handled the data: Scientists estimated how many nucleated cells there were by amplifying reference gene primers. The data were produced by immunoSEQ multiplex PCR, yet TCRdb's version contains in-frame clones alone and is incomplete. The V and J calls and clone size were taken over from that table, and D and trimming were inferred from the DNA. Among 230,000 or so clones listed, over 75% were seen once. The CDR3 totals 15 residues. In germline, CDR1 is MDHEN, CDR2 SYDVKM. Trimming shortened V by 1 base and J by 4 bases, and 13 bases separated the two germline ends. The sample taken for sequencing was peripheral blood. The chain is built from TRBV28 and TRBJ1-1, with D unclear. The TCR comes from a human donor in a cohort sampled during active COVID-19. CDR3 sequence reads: CASSLLAGLITEAFF. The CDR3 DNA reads TGTGCCAGCAGTTTATTAGCGGGGTTGATCACTGAAGCTTTCTTT.